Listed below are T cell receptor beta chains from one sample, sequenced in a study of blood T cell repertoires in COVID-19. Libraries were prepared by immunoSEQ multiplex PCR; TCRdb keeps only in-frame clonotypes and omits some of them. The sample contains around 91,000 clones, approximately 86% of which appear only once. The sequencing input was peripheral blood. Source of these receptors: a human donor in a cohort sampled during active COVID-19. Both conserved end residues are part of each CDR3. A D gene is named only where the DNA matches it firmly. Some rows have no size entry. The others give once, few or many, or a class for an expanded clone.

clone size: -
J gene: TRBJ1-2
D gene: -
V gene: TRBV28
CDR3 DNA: TGTGCCAGCAGTTTTGCTGACGGAGGGAACTATGGCTACACCTTC
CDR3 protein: CASSFADGGNYGYTF

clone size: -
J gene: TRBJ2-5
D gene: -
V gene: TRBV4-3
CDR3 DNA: TGCGCCAGCAGCCAAGGCAGCGCTATACCGGAGACCCAGTACTTC
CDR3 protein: CASSQGSAIPETQYF

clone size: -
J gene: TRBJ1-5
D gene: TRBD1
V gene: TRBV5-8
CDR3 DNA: TGTGCCAGCAGCTCCGGACAGGGGAGGCAGCCCCAGCATTTT
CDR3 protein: CASSSGQGRQPQHF

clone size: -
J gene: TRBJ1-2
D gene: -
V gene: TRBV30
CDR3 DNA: TGTGCCTGGTCCGATTGGACAGAGAACTATGGCTACACCTTC
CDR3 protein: CAWSDWTENYGYTF

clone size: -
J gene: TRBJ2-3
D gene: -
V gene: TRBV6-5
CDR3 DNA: TGTGCCAGCAAGGGAGGGGGGCGCACAGATACGCAGTATTTT
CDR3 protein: CASKGGGRTDTQYF

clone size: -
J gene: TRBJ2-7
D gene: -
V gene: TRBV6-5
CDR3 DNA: TGTGCCAGCAGTTACCGACTTCCTCCTTCCTACGAGCAGTACTTC
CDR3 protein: CASSYRLPPSYEQYF

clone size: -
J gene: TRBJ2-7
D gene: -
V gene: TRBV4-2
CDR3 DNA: TGTGCCAGCAGCCAAGATCGCGTCTCCTCCTACGAGCAGTACTTC
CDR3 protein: CASSQDRVSSYEQYF

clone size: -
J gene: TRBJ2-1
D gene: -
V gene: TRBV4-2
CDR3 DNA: TGTGCCAGCAGCCAAGAGATCCCGGGGGTCTACAATGAGCAGTTCTTC
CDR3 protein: CASSQEIPGVYNEQFF

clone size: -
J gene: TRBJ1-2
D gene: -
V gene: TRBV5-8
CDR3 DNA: TGTGCTAGCGGGGCGTCTATGGGCGTCTATGGCTACACCTTC
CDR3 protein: CASGASMGVYGYTF

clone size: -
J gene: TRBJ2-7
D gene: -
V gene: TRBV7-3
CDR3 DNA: TGTGCCAGCAGCTTAATCGTGGGACAACGCGAGCAGTACTTC
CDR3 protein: CASSLIVGQREQYF

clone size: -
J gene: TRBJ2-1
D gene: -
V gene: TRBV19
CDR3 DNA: TGTGCCAGTAGTATAGGGGCAGGGTGGGACAATGAGCAGTTCTTC
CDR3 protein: CASSIGAGWDNEQFF

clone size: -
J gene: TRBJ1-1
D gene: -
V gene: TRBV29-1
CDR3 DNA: TGCAGCGTCCCCTCAGACAGTCACACTGAAGCTTTCTTT
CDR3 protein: CSVPSDSHTEAFF

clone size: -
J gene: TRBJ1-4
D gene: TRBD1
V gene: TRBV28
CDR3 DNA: TGTGCCAGCAGTCCCTCGGGACAGGATACTAATGAAAAACTGTTTTTT
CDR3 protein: CASSPSGQDTNEKLFF

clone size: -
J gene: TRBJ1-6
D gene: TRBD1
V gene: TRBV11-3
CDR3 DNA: TGTGCCAGCAGCACGGGACAGGATACACCCCTCCACTTT
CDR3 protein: CASSTGQDTPLHF

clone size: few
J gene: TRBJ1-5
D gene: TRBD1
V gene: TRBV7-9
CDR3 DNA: TGTGCCAGCAGTCGGGACAGGGGGTTTGAGCATTTT
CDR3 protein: CASSRDRGFEHF